These 3 T cell receptor beta chains share one sample of origin, sequenced in a study of blood T cell repertoires in COVID-19. Some clones are missing from TCRdb's copy, which holds only in-frame ones; the method was immunoSEQ multiplex PCR. The table records fewer than 50,000 clones, approximately 85% of them present only once. Sequencing input: peripheral blood. All receptors come from a human donor in a cohort sampled during active COVID-19.

This clone is a singleton in its sample. V gene TRBV3-1 (or the pseudogene TRBV3-2) combines with J gene TRBJ1-1; D remains ambiguous. Trimming stripped 2 bases from V and 5 bases from J, with 12 bases between. From germline, CDR1 is LGHDT and CDR2 YNNKEL (reference sequence). The CDR3 totals 14 residues. CDR3 in amino acids: CASSQTPDGTEAFF. CDR3 DNA sequence: TGTGCCAGCAGCCAAACTCCCGACGGGACTGAAGCTTTCTTT.

This rearrangement joins TRBV5-1 to TRBJ1-1; D might be TRBD1 (6 bases). The CDR3 is made up of 15 amino acids. V dropped 2 bases and J dropped 1 base, with 12 bases sitting between them. Germline assignment: CDR1 SGHRS and CDR2 YFSETQ. CDR3 DNA sequence: TGCGCCAGCAGCTTTTCCGGACAGAGGAACACTGAAGCTTTCTTT. It encodes CASSFSGQRNTEAFF.

The chain is built from TRBV3-1 (or the pseudogene TRBV3-2) and TRBJ2-7; 8 nucleotides match TRBD1. This CDR3 comprises 13 residues. Trimming cost V 1 base and J 9 bases; bases outside gene matches: 5. The germline CDR1 and CDR2 sequences are LGHDT and YNNKEL (reference sequence). The CDR3 is CASSQVTGVGQYF. The CDR3 nucleotides read TGTGCCAGCAGCCAAGTGACAGGGGTTGGGCAGTACTTC.